This T cell receptor (beta chain) comes out of a study of blood T cells in healthy people across ages. V was pared by 5 bases and J by 0 bases, with 8 bases between. Per the germline V gene, CDR1 is SGHTA and CDR2 is FQGNSA. This CDR3 has 14 residues. Next came a second PCR, run for about 6 to 12 cycles, which used a sample-barcoded 5' primer along with a J-beta primer mix. TCRdb fed the 5' RACE reads into MiXCR, producing one record per CDR3 protein. Of around 1.7 million distinct CDR3 sequences listed, under 30% were seen once; the top ten hold 7% to 9%. What was sequenced was blood. The V and J genes are TRBV7-2 and TRBJ1-3; unclear D gene. The sequence derives from a woman in her twenties or thirties in good health. The CDR3: CASSPQYSGNTIYF. CDR3 nucleotides: TGTGCCAGCAGCCCCCAATACTCTGGAAACACCATATATTTT.